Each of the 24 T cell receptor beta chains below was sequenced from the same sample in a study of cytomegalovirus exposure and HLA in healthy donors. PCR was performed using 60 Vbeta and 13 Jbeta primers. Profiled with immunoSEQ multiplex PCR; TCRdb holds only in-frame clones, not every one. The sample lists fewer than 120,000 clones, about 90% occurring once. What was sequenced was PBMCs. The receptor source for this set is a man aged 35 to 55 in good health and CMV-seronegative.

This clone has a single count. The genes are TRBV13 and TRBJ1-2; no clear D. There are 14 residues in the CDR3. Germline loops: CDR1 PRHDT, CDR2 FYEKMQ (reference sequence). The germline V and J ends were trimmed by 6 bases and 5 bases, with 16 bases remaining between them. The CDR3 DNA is TGTGCCAGCAGTTTGGATAGCGGGGTTTATGGCTACACCTTC. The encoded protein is CASSLDSGVYGYTF.

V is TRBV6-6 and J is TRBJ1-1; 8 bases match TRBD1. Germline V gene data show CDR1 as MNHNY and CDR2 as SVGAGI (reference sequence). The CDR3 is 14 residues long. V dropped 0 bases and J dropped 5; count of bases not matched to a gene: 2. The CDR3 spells CASSYSTGDTEAFF. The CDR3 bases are TGTGCCAGCAGTTACTCGACAGGGGATACTGAAGCTTTCTTT.

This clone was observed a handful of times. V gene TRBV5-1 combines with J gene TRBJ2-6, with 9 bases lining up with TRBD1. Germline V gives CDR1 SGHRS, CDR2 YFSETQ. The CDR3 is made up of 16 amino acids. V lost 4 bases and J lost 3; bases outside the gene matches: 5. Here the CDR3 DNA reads TGCGCCAGCAGCGCCAACAGGGGGCGTGGGGCCAACGTCCTGACTTTC. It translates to CASSANRGRGANVLTF.

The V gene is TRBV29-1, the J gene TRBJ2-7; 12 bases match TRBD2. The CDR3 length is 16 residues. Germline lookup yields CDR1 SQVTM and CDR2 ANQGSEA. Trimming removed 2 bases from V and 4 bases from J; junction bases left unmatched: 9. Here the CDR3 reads CSVELASGGAPYEQYF. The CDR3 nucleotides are TGCAGCGTTGAACTGGCTAGCGGGGGGGCACCATACGAGCAGTACTTC.

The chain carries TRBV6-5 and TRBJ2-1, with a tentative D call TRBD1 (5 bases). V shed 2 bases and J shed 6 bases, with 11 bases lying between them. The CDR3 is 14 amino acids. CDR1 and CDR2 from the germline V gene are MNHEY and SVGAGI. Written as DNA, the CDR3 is TGTGCCAGCAGTTACGTGGGGCCAACCAATGAGCAGTTCTTC. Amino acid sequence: CASSYVGPTNEQFF.

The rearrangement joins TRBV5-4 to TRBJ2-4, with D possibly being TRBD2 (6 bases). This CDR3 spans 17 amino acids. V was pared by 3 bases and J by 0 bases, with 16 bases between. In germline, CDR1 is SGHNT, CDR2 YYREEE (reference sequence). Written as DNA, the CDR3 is TGTGCCAGCAGCTCAAGGACGGGGGAGTTAGCCAAAAACATTCAGTACTTC. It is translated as CASSSRTGELAKNIQYF.

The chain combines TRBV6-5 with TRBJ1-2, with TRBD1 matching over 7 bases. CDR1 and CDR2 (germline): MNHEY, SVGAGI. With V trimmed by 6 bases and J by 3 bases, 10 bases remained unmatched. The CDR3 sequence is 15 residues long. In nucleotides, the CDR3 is TGTGCCAGCAGGCGCGTCGGAGGGACAGACTATGGCTACACCTTC. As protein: CASRRVGGTDYGYTF.

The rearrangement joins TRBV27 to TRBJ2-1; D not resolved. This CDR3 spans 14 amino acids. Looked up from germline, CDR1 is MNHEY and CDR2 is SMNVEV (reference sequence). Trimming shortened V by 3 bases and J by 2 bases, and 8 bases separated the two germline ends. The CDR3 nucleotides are TGTGCCAGCAGTTTGATGGCGGCCTACAATGAGCAGTTCTTC. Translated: CASSLMAAYNEQFF.

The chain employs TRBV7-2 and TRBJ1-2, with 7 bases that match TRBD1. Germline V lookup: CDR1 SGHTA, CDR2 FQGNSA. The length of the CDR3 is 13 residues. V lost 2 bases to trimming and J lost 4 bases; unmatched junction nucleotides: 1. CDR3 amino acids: CASSLRDSYGYTF. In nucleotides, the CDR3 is TGTGCCAGCAGCTTAAGGGACAGCTATGGCTACACCTTC. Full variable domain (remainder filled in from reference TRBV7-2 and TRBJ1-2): GAGVSQSPSNKVTEKGKDVELRCDPISGHTALYWYRQSLGQGLEFLIYFQGNSAPDKSGLPSDRFSAERTGGSVSTLTIQRTQQEDSAVYLCASSLRDSYGYTFGSGTRLTVV.

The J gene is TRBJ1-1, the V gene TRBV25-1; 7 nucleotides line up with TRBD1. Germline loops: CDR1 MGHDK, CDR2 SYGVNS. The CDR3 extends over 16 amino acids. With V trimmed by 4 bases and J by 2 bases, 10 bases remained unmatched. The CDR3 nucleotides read TGTGCCAGCAGTGGCTACAGGGGCCCTGGAAACACTGAAGCTTTCTTT. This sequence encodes CASSGYRGPGNTEAFF.

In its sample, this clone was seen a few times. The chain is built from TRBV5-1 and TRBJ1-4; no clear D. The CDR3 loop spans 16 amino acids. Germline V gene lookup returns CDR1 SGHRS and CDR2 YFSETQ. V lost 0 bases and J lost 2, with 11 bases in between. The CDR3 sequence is CASSLGGLGTNEKLFF. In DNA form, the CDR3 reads TGCGCCAGCAGCTTGGGAGGGCTGGGGACTAATGAAAAACTGTTTTTT.

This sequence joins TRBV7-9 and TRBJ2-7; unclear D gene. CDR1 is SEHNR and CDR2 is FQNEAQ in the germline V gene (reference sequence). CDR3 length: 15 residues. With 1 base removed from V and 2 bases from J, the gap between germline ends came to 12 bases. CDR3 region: CASSLETTLPYEQYF. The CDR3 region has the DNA TGTGCCAGCAGCTTAGAGACAACACTTCCCTACGAGCAGTACTTC.

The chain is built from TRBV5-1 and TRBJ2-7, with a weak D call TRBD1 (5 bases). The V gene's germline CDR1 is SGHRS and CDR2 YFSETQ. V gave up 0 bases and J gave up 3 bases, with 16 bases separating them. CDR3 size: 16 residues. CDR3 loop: CASSLAQDKGFYEQYF. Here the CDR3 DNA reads TGCGCCAGCAGCTTGGCGCAGGACAAAGGCTTCTACGAGCAGTACTTC.

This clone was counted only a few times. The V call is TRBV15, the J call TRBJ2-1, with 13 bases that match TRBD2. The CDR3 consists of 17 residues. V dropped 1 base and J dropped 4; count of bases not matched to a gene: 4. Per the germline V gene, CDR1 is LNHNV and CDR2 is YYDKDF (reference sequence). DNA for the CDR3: TGTGCCACCAGCAGAGGACTAGCGGGGGGCCGGTACAATGAGCAGTTCTTC. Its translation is CATSRGLAGGRYNEQFF.

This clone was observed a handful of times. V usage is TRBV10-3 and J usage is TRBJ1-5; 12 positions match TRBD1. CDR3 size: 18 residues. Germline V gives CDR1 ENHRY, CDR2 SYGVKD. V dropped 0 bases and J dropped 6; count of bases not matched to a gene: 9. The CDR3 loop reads CAISESGTGGSLAQPQHF. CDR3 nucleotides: TGTGCCATCAGTGAGTCGGGGACAGGGGGCTCGTTGGCTCAGCCCCAGCATTTT.

The CDR3 DNA is TGTGCCAGCAGTGAACTAGCGGGGGGTCGAGAGACCCAGTACTTC. Amino acid sequence: CASSELAGGRETQYF. The chain joins TRBV25-1 to TRBJ2-5; 11 positions match TRBD2. The germline V gene encodes CDR1 MGHDK and CDR2 SYGVNS. Trimming at V came to 2 bases and at J to 4 bases, leaving 3 bases not matched to a gene. The CDR3 spans 15 residues.

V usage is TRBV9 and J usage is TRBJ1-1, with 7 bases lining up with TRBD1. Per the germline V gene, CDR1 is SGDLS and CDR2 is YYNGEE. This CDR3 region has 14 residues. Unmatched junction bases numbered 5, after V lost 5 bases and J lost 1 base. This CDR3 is CASSSRGPNTEAFF. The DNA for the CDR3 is TGTGCCAGCAGTTCGAGGGGGCCGAACACTGAAGCTTTCTTT.

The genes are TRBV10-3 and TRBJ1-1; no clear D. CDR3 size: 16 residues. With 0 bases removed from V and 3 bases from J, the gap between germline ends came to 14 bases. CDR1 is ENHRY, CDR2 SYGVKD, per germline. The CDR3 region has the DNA TGTGCCATCAGTGAGTCGAGTATACTCCGGGACACTGAAGCTTTCTTT. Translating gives CAISESSILRDTEAFF.

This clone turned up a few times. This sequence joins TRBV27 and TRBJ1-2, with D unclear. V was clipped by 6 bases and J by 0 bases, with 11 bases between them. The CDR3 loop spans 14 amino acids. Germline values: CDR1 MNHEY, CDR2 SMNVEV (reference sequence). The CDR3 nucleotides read TGTGCCAGCAGAAGGAGCGGCACTAACTATGGCTACACCTTC. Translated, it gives CASRRSGTNYGYTF.

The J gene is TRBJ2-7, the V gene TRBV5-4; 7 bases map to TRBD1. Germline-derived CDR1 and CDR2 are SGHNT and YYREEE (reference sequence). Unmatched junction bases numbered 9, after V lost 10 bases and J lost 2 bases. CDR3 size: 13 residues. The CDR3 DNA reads TGTGCCTCCCAGTTCGACAGGGCCTACGAGCAGTACTTC. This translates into CASQFDRAYEQYF.

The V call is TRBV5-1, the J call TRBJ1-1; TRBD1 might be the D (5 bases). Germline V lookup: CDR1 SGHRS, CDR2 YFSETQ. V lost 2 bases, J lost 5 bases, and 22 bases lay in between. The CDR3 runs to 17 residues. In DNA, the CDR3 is TGCGCCAGCAGCTTCCCGGAGGGTCGGGGGAAGGAGACTGAAGCTTTCTTT. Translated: CASSFPEGRGKETEAFF.

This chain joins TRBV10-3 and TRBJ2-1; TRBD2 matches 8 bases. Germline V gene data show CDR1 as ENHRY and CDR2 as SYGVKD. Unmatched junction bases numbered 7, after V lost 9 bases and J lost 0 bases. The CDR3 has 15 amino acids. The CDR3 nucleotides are TGTGCCATAGGGCCGGGGGGGCACTCCTACAATGAGCAGTTCTTC. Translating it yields CAIGPGGHSYNEQFF.

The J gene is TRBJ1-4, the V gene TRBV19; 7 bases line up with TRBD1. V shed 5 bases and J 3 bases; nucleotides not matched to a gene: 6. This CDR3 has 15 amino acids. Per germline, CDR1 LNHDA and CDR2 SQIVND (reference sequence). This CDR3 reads CASSETGAPNEKLFF. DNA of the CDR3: TGTGCCAGTAGTGAAACAGGGGCCCCTAATGAAAAACTGTTTTTT.

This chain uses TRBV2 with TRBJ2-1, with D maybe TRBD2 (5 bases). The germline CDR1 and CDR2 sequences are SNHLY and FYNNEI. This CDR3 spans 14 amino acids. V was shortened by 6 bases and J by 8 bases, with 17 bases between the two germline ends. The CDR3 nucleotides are TGTGCCAGCAGATATGTCCCCACAGCGGATGAGCAGTTCTTC. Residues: CASRYVPTADEQFF.